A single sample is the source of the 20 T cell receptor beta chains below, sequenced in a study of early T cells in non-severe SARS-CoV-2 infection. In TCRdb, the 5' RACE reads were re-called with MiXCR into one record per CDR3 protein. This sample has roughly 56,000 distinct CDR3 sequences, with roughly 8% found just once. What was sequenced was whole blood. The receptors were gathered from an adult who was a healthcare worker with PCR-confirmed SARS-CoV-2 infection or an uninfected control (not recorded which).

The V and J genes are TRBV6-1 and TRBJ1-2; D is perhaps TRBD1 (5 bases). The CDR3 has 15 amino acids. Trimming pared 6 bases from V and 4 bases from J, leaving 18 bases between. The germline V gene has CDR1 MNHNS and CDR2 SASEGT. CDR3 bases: TGTGCCAGCAGCCCGGACACGAACGCTTTCTATGGCTACACCTTC. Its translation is CASSPDTNAFYGYTF.

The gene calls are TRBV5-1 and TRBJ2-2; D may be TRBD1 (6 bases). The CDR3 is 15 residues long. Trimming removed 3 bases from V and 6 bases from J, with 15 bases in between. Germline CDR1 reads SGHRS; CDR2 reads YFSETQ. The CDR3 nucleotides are TGCGCCAGCAGCTCCGGACAGTTTGGATCCGGGGAGCTGTTTTTT. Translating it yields CASSSGQFGSGELFF.

DNA for the CDR3: TGTGCCACCAGTGATTTGGCAGTCGGACAGCTTAACACAGATACGCAGTATTTT. The encoded protein is CATSDLAVGQLNTDTQYF. The V call is TRBV24-1, the J call TRBJ2-3; tentatively, D is TRBD1 (6 bases). Germline loops: CDR1 KGHDR, CDR2 SFDVKD. V lost 0 bases, J lost 2 bases, and 17 bases lay in between. This CDR3 is built from 18 residues.

CDR3 bases: TGCAGCGTCGACCGGAGTCGGGGGACAGATACGCAGTATTTT. It specifies CSVDRSRGTDTQYF. The chain combines TRBV29-1 with TRBJ2-3; D might be TRBD2 (6 bases). The V gene lost 6 bases and the J gene lost 3 bases, with 16 bases spanning the gap. The CDR3 sequence is 14 residues long. CDR1 SQVTM and CDR2 ANQGSEA come from the germline V gene.

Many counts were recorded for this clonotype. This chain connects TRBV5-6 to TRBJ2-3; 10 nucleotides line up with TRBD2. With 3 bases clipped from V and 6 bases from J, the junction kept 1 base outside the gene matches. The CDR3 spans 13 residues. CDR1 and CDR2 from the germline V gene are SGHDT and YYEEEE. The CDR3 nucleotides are TGTGCCAGCAGCTGGACTAGCGGTGATACGCAGTATTTT. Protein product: CASSWTSGDTQYF. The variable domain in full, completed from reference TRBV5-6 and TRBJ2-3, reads DAGVTQSPTHLIKTRGQQVTLRCSPKSGHDTVSWYQQALGQGPQFIFQYYEEEERQRGNFPDRFSGHQFPNYSSELNVNALLLGDSALYLCASSWTSGDTQYFGPGTRLTVL.

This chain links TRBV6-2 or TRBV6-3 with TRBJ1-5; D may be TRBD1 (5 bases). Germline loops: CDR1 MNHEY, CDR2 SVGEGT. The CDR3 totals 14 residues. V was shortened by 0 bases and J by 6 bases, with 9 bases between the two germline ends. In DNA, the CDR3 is TGTGCCAGCAGTTACTCGGAAGACAGTCAGCCCCAGCATTTT. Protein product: CASSYSEDSQPQHF.

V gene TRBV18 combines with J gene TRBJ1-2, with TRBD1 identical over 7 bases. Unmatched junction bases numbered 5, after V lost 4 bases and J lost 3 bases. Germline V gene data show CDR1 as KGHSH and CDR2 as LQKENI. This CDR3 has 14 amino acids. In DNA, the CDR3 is TGTGCCAGCTCACTAACGACAGGGTACTATGGCTACACCTTC. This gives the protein CASSLTTGYYGYTF.

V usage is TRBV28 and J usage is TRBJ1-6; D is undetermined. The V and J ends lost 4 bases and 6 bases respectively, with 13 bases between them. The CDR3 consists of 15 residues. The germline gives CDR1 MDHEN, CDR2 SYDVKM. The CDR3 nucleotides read TGTGCCAGCAGTTCAAACGAAGGACGTAATTCACCCCTCCACTTT. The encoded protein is CASSSNEGRNSPLHF.

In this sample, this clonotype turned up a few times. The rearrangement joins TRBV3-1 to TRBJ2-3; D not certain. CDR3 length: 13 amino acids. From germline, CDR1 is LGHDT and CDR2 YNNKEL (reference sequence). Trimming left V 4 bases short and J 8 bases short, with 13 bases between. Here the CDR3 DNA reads TGTGCCAGCAGCCCGCCTGGGGATGGTACGCAGTATTTT. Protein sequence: CASSPPGDGTQYF.

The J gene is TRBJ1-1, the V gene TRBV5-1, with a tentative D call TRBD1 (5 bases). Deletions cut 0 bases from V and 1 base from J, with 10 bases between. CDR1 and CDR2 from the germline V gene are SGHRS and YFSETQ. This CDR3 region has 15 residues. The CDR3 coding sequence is TGCGCCAGCAGCTTGGATCAGGGAAGGAACACTGAAGCTTTCTTT. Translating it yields CASSLDQGRNTEAFF.

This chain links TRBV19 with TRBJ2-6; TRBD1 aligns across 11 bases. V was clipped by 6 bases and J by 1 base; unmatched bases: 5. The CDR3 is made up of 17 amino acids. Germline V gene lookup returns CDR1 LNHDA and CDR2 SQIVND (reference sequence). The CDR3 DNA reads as TGTGCCAGTAGCCGCGGGACAGGGGGGTCTGGGGCCAACGTCCTGACTTTC. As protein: CASSRGTGGSGANVLTF.

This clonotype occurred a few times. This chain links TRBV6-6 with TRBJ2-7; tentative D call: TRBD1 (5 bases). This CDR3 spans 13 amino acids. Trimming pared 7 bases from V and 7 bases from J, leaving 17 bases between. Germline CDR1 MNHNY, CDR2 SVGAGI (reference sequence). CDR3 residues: CASTLDSQGEQYF. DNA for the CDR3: TGTGCCAGCACCTTAGACTCTCAGGGAGAGCAGTACTTC.

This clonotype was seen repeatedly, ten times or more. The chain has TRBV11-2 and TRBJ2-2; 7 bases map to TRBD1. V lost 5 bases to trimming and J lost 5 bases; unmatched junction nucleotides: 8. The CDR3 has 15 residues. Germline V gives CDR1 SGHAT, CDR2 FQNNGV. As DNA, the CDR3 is TGTGCCAGCAGCCCCGACAGGGTTCGGACCGGGGAGCTGTTTTTT. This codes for CASSPDRVRTGELFF.

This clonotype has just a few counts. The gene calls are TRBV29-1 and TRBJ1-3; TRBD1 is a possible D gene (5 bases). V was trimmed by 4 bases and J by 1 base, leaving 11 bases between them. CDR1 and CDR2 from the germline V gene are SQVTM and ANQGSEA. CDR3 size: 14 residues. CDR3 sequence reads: CSVGQPESGNTIYF. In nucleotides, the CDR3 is TGCAGCGTTGGACAGCCAGAGTCTGGAAACACCATATATTTT.

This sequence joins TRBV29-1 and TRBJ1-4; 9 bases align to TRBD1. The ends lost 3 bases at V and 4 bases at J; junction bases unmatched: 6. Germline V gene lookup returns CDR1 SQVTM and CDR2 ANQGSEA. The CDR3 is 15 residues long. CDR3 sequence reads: CSVDAVTGGNEKLFF. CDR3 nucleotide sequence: TGCAGCGTTGATGCAGTGACAGGGGGTAATGAAAAACTGTTTTTT.

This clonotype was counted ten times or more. As DNA, the CDR3 is TGCGCCAGCAGCTTAGCGGGGGGGCCAGGAGAGACCCAGTACTTC. Translating it yields CASSLAGGPGETQYF. This chain links TRBV5-1 with TRBJ2-5; TRBD2 aligns across 10 bases. Germline CDR1 is SGHRS and CDR2 is YFSETQ. CDR3 length: 15 amino acids. V lost 2 bases and J lost 4; bases outside the gene matches: 5.

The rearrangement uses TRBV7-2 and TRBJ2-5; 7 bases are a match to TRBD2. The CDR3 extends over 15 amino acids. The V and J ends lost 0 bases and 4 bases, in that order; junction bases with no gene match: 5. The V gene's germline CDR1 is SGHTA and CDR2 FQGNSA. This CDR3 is CASSLARGRGETQYF. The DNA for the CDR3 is TGTGCCAGCAGCTTAGCTCGCGGGAGAGGAGAGACCCAGTACTTC.

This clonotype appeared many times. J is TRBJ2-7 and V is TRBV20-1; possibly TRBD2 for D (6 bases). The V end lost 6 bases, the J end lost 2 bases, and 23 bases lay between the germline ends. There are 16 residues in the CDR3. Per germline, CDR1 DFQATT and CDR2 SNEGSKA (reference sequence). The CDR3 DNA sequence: TGCAGTGCCACACGCCTCGGGGACGGGAGCCCCTACGAGCAGTACTTC. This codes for CSATRLGDGSPYEQYF.

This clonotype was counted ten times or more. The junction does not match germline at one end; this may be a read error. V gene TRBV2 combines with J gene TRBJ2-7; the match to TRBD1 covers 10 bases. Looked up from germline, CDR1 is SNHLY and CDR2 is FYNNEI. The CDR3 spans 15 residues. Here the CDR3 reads CASSEVTGGLYEQYF. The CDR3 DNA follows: TGTGCCAGCAGCGAAGTGACAGGGGGCTTATACGAGCAGTACTTC.

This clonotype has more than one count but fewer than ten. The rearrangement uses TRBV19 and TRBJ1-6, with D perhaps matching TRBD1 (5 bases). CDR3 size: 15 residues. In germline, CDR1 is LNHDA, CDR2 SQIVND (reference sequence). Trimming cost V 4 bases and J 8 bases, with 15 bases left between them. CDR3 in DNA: TGTGCCAGTAGTACCCGGACATGGGGAGATTCACCCCTCCACTTT. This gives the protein CASSTRTWGDSPLHF. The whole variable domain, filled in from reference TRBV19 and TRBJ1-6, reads DGGITQSPKYLFRKEGQNVTLSCEQNLNHDAMYWYRQDPGQGLRLIYYSQIVNDFQKGDIAEGYSVSREKKESFPLTVTSAQKNPTAFYLCASSTRTWGDSPLHFGNGTRLTVT.